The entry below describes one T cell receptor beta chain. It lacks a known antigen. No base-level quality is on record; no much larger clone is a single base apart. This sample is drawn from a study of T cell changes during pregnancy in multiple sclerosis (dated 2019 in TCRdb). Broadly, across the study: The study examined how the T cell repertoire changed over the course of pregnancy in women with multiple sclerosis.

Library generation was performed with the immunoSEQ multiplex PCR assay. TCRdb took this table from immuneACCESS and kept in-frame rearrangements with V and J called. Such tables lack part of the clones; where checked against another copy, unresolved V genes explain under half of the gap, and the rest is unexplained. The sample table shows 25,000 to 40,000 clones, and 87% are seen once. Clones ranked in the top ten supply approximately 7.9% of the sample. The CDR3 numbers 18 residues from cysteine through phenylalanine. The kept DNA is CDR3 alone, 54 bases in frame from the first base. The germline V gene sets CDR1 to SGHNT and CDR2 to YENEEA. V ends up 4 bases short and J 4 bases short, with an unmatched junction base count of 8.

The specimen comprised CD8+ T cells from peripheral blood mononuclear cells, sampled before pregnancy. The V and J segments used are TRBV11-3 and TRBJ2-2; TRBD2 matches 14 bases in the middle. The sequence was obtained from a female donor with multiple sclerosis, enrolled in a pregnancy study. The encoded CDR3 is CASSSQGTSGSVTGELFF. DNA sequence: TGTGCCAGCAGCTCCCAAGGGACTAGCGGGAGTGTCACCGGGGAGCTGTTTTTT.